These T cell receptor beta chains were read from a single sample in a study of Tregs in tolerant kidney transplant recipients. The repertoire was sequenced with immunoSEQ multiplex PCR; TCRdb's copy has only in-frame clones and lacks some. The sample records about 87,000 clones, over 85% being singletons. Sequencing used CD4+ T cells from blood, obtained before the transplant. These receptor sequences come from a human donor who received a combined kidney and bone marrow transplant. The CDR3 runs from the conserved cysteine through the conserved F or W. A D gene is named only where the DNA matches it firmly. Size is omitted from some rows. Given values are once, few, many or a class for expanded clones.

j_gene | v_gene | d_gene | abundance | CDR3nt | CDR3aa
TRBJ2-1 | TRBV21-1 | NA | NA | TGTGCCAGCAGCAAAAGAGGGGAGACAGGGGACTACAATGAGCAGTTCTTC | CASSKRGETGDYNEQFF
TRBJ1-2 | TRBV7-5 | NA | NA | TGTGTCAGAAGCATACAGGATTCAAAGCTAGGTGCTAACTATGGCTACACCTTC | CVRSIQDSKLGANYGYTF
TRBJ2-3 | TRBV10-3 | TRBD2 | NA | TGTGCCATCGGGGAGACTAGCTTTTCTTTAGATACGCAGTATTTT | CAIGETSFSLDTQYF
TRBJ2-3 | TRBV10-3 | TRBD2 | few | TGTGCCATCAGTGAGACGACCCCGCGGGAGGATACGCAGTATTTT | CAISETTPREDTQYF
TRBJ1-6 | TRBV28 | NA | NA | TGTGCCAGCACCCTAATAATACAGTCACCCCTCCACTTT | CASTLIIQSPLHF
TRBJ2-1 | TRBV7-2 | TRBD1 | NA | TGTGCCAACAGCTTAAGACAGGGATATTTCAATGAGCAGTTCTTC | CANSLRQGYFNEQFF
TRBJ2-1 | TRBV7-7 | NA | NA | TGTGCCAGCAGCTTAGGGGGGGGCTTTAGCTCCTACAATGAGCAGTTCTTC | CASSLGGGFSSYNEQFF
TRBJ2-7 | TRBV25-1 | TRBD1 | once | TGTGCCAGCAGGTTGACAGGGGACTCCTACGAGCAGTACTTC | CASRLTGDSYEQYF
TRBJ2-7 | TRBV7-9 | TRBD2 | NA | TGTGCCAGCAGCCGTAGCGGGAGTTACTTTATGTACGAGCAGTACTTC | CASSRSGSYFMYEQYF
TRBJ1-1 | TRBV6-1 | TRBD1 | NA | TGTGCCAGCACCAGGGGGCGGTACACTGAAGCTTTCTTT | CASTRGRYTEAFF
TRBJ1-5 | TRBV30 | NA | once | TGTGCCTGGAGTGTCCGAGGGTCGGTAAATCAGCCCCAGCATTTT | CAWSVRGSVNQPQHF
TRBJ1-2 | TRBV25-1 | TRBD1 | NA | TGTGCCAGCAGTGCAGTACAGGGGGCAGGTGGCTACACCTTC | CASSAVQGAGGYTF
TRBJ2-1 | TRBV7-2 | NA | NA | TGTGCCAGCAGCTTAGGCCCTCGAAGGGAGTACAATGAGCAGTTCTTC | CASSLGPRREYNEQFF
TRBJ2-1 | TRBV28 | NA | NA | TGTGCCAGCTTGGCTAGCGCCTCCTACAATGAGCAGTTCTTC | CASLASASYNEQFF
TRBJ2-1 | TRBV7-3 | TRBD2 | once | TGTGCCAGCAGCCTCGGGGGAGGGCTTTACAATGAGCAGTTCTTC | CASSLGGGLYNEQFF
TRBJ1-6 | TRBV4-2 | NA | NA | TGTGCCAGCAGCCAGAGCCGGGCAGGGAACCGGTCACCCCTCCACTTT | CASSQSRAGNRSPLHF
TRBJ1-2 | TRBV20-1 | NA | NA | TGCAGTGCTTCCCTACAGGCCATAAATACCTTC | CSASLQAINTF
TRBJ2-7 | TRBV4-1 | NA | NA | TGCGCCAGCAGTGGGCAGGGAACAAGACTTGACGAGCAGTACTTC | CASSGQGTRLDEQYF
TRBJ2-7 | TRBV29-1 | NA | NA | TGCAGCGTTACCGGGTTAACCTACGAGCAGTACTTC | CSVTGLTYEQYF
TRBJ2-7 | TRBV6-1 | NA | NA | TGTGCCAGCAGTGCCTTCAGGTATTCCTACGAGCAGTACTTC | CASSAFRYSYEQYF
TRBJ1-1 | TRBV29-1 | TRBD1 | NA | TGCAGCGTTCAGGGGACAGCGAACACTGAAGCTTTCTTT | CSVQGTANTEAFF
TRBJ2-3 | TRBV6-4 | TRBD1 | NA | TGTGCCAGCAGCCAGACAGGGACCACAGATACGCAGTATTTT | CASSQTGTTDTQYF
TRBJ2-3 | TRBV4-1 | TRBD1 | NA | TGCGCCAGCAGCCAAGAGGGGACAGGGGGCGAGGCAGATACGCAGTATTTT | CASSQEGTGGEADTQYF
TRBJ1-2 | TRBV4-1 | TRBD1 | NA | TGCGCCAGCAGCTCTCCTCGGGACAGGGCCTATTCTAACTATGGCTACACCTTC | CASSSPRDRAYSNYGYTF
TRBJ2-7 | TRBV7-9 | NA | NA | TGTGCCAGCAGCCTCACAGGGTACGAGCAGTACTTC | CASSLTGYEQYF
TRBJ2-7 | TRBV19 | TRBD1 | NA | TGTGCCAGTAGCCCGCGACAGGGTAGCTCCTACGAGCAGTACTTC | CASSPRQGSSYEQYF
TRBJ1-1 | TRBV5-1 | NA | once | TGCGCCAGCAGCCCGGACAGCATGAACACTGAAGCTTTCTTT | CASSPDSMNTEAFF
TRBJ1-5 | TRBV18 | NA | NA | TGTGCCAGCTCACCACCACCTATAGGGCCCGGGGTCTATCAGCCCCAGCATTTT | CASSPPPIGPGVYQPQHF
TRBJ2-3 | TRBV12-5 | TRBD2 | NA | TGTGCTAGCCATCCGGCGGGAGATACAGATACGCAGTATTTT | CASHPAGDTDTQYF
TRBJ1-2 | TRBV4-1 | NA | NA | TGCGCCAGCAGCCAAGAATCGGCAGGTAGATATGGCTACACCTTC | CASSQESAGRYGYTF
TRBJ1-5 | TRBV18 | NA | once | TGTGCCAGCTCACCCAACCAACACAGATACAATCAGCCCCAGCATTTT | CASSPNQHRYNQPQHF
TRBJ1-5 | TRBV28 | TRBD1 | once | TGTGCCAGCAGTTTTAGGACAGGGGGCCGTTATCAGCCCCAGCATTTT | CASSFRTGGRYQPQHF
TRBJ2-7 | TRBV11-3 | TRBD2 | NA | TGTGCCAGCAGCTCACCACTAGCGGGGTCCTACGAGCAGTACTTC | CASSSPLAGSYEQYF
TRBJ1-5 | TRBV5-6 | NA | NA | TGTGCCAGCAGCCAGGGAGGAGGAGGGCAGCCCCAGCATTTT | CASSQGGGGQPQHF
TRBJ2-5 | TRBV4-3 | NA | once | TGCGCCAGCAGCCCATTAGACAACCAAGAGACCCAGTACTTC | CASSPLDNQETQYF
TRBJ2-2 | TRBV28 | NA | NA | TGTGCCAGCGGTTCGGGGAACACCGGGGAGCTGTTTTTT | CASGSGNTGELFF
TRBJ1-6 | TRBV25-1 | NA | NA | TGTGCCAGCAGTGACGGGGGATCCAAGTCACCCCTCCACTTT | CASSDGGSKSPLHF
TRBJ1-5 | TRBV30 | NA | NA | TGTGCCTGGAGTTGGCAGAATAGCAATCGGCCCCAGCATTTT | CAWSWQNSNRPQHF
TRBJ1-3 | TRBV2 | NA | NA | TGTGCCAGCAGCCTAGGTGTCTCTGGAAACACCATATATTTT | CASSLGVSGNTIYF
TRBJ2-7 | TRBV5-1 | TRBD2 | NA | TGCGCCAGCAGCTTAATAGCGGGAGGTTACGAGCAGTACTTC | CASSLIAGGYEQYF
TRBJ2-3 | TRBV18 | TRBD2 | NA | TGTGCCAGCTCACCGACTAGCGGGATTGGAGATACGCAGTATTTT | CASSPTSGIGDTQYF
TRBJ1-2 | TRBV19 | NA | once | TGTGCCAGTAGTATGAAATTCGGGGGCTACACCTTC | CASSMKFGGYTF
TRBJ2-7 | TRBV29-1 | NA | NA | TGCAGCGTTGAAGAGCAAGGCAGGCCCACCTACGAGCAGTACTTC | CSVEEQGRPTYEQYF
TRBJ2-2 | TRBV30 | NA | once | TGTGCCTGGAGTGTACAGAACACCGGGGAGCTGTTTTTT | CAWSVQNTGELFF
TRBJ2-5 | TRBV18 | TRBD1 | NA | TGTGCCAGCTCACCCCCAACAGGGGTCGGAGAGACCCAGTACTTC | CASSPPTGVGETQYF
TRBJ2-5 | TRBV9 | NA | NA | TGTGCCAGCAGCGTAGTACAGGGGGGGCAAGAGACCCAGTACTTC | CASSVVQGGQETQYF
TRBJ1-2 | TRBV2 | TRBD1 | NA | TGTGCCAGCAGCCGGGACAGGGACGACGGGGGCTACACCTTC | CASSRDRDDGGYTF
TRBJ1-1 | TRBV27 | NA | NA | TGTGCCAGCAGTTCACGCTCTCAGGGAACTGAAGCTTTCTTT | CASSSRSQGTEAFF
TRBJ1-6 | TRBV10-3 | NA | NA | TGTGCCATCAGTGAGGTACAGGCCCCATTTCGGAATTCACCCCTCCACTTT | CAISEVQAPFRNSPLHF
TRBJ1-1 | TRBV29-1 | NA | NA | TGCAGCGTAAACAGGGCCCACAACACTGAAGCTTTCTTT | CSVNRAHNTEAFF
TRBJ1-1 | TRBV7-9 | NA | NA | TGTGCCAGCAGCGCGACAGGAAACACTGAAGCTTTCTTT | CASSATGNTEAFF
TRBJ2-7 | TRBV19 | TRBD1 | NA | TGTGCCAGTAGATCATATGGGACCGGACAGGGGGAGTACGAGCAGTACTTC | CASRSYGTGQGEYEQYF
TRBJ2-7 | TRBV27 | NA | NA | TGTGCCAGCAGTTCCGGACCCGGCCAGGGCCCAGGGTACGAGCAGTACTTC | CASSSGPGQGPGYEQYF
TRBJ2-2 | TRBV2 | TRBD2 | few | TGTGCCAGCAGCCAGCGGGGCGGCACCGGGGAGCTGTTTTTT | CASSQRGGTGELFF